A single sample is the source of the 26 T cell receptor beta chains below, sequenced in a study of blood T cell repertoires in COVID-19. The method was immunoSEQ multiplex PCR; TCRdb's version includes in-frame clones alone and lacks a portion of them. Altogether 46,000 or so clones are present, about 92% being singletons, with the ten largest covering roughly 20%. The sample comprised peripheral blood. The receptors were gathered from a man between 65 and 80 years old with active COVID-19.

The chain has TRBV2 and TRBJ1-1; TRBD1 aligns across 9 bases. The junction had 8 bases not matched to a gene; V was cut back by 9 bases and J by 6 bases. The CDR3 covers 13 residues. The germline gives CDR1 SNHLY, CDR2 FYNNEI. In nucleotides, the CDR3 is TGTGCCAGTCGGCGGACAGGGGTAGCTGAAGCTTTCTTT. As protein: CASRRTGVAEAFF.

The rearrangement uses TRBV19 and TRBJ2-5; the match to TRBD2 covers 8 bases. This CDR3 is built from 15 residues. Losses at the gene ends were 7 bases for V and 3 bases for J; bases not matched to a gene: 10. Germline CDR1 LNHDA, CDR2 SQIVND (reference sequence). Written as DNA, the CDR3 is TGTGCCAGTAACGTAGTCGGGGGGGCCGAAGAGACCCAGTACTTC. Translation: CASNVVGGAEETQYF. Looking up the rest from reference TRBV19 and TRBJ2-5 gives the full variable domain: DGGITQSPKYLFRKEGQNVTLSCEQNLNHDAMYWYRQDPGQGLRLIYYSQIVNDFQKGDIAEGYSVSREKKESFPLTVTSAQKNPTAFYLCASNVVGGAEETQYFGPGTRLLVL.

In DNA form, the CDR3 reads TGCGCCAGCAGCGGTGGGACTAGCGGTTACAATGAGCAGTTCTTC. Protein sequence: CASSGGTSGYNEQFF. The chain carries TRBV5-1 and TRBJ2-1, with 11 bases that match TRBD2. The V segment lost 4 bases and the J segment 4 bases; nucleotides outside the gene matches: 4. Germline CDR1 is SGHRS and CDR2 is YFSETQ. The CDR3 has 15 amino acids.

This chain joins TRBV28 and TRBJ1-4; D ambiguous. Germline V CDR1 and CDR2: MDHEN, SYDVKM. Trimming stripped 1 base from V and 7 bases from J, with 10 bases between. The CDR3 runs to 14 residues. The CDR3 loop reads CASSLLGRVEKLFF. The CDR3, as DNA: TGTGCCAGCAGTTTATTGGGGAGGGTTGAAAAACTGTTTTTT.

This chain uses TRBV28 with TRBJ2-5; D gene ambiguous. In germline, CDR1 is MDHEN, CDR2 SYDVKM. The CDR3 is 13 residues long. The ends were cut back, 6 bases at V and 5 bases at J, with 13 bases in the middle. CDR3 region: CASSHPRVETQYF. Written as DNA, the CDR3 is TGTGCCAGCAGCCATCCCCGGGTGGAGACCCAGTACTTC.

This chain connects TRBV19 to TRBJ1-1; 9 nucleotides match TRBD1. This CDR3 spans 14 amino acids. Trimming took 8 bases from V and 3 from J; bases not matched to a gene: 7. Germline CDR1 and CDR2: LNHDA and SQIVND (reference sequence). This CDR3 is CASGRGQGYTEAFF. For the CDR3, the DNA is TGTGCCAGTGGTAGAGGACAGGGGTACACTGAAGCTTTCTTT.

About this clone itself: At one of its ends the junction is not consistent with the germline gene, which may arise from a read error. The CDR3 coding sequence is TGTGCCAGCGGTTTTAGCGGTTCCTACAATGAGCAGTTCTTC. Translation: CASGFSGSYNEQFF. The rearrangement uses TRBV27 and TRBJ2-1; TRBD2 is a possible D gene (6 bases). The CDR3 is 14 amino acids. Germline assignment: CDR1 MNHEY and CDR2 SMNVEV (reference sequence).

The chain joins TRBV5-3 to TRBJ2-1; 9 bases fit TRBD2. TRBV5-3 qualifies as an ORF whose function is uncertain. The CDR3 runs 16 residues. The trim removed 4 bases at V and 0 bases at J, leaving 5 bases unmatched. In DNA form, the CDR3 reads TGTGCCAGAAGCCCGTTAGCGGGGGACTCCTACAATGAGCAGTTCTTC. It codes for CARSPLAGDSYNEQFF.

The J gene is TRBJ1-1, the V gene TRBV5-4, with unresolved D. V lost 4 bases, J lost 6 bases, and 13 bases lay in between. The V gene's germline CDR1 is SGHNT and CDR2 YYREEE (reference sequence). The CDR3 contains 13 residues. This chain's CDR3 is CASSPRGEPEAFF. The CDR3 DNA follows: TGTGCCAGCAGCCCACGCGGTGAGCCTGAAGCTTTCTTT.

This chain joins TRBV28 and TRBJ2-7, with TRBD1 as a possible D gene (5 bases). With 3 bases removed from V and 2 bases from J, the gap between germline ends came to 17 bases. CDR1 is MDHEN and CDR2 is SYDVKM in the germline V gene. CDR3 size: 16 residues. The CDR3 loop reads CASSFEWGRRTYEQYF. In DNA, the CDR3 is TGTGCCAGCAGTTTCGAATGGGGCAGGAGAACCTACGAGCAGTACTTC.

With regard to this clone: Other DNA sequences in the same sample also yield this CDR3. The chain employs TRBV5-1 and TRBJ2-7; TRBD1 agrees at 9 bases. The CDR3 has 14 amino acids. The trim removed 0 bases at V and 5 bases at J, leaving 3 bases unmatched. The V gene's germline CDR1 is SGHRS and CDR2 YFSETQ. The CDR3 protein is CASSLVTGGDEQYF. CDR3 nucleotides: TGCGCCAGCAGCTTGGTTACAGGGGGCGACGAGCAGTACTTC. The variable domain in full, completed from reference TRBV5-1 and TRBJ2-7, reads KAGVTQTPRYLIKTRGQQVTLSCSPISGHRSVSWYQQTPGQGLQFLFEYFSETQRNKGNFPGRFSGRQFSNSRSEMNVSTLELGDSALYLCASSLVTGGDEQYFGPGTRLTVT.

The chain recombines TRBV9 with TRBJ1-6; D is perhaps TRBD1 (6 bases). Germline loops: CDR1 SGDLS, CDR2 YYNGEE. The germline V and J ends were trimmed by 0 bases and 7 bases, with 8 bases remaining between them. The CDR3 loop spans 14 amino acids. CDR3 residues: CASSVAGVNSPLHF. The CDR3 DNA follows: TGTGCCAGCAGCGTAGCAGGGGTGAATTCACCCCTCCACTTT.

This chain links TRBV7-8 with TRBJ2-2; TRBD1 agrees at 9 bases. The CDR3 has 16 residues. Germline loops: CDR1 SGHVS, CDR2 FQNEAQ. Unmatched junction bases numbered 8, after V lost 4 bases and J lost 5 bases. The DNA of the CDR3 is TGTGCCAGCAGCTGGGATGGACAGGGGTTTACCGGGGAGCTGTTTTTT. It is translated as CASSWDGQGFTGELFF.

The chain recombines TRBV7-9 with TRBJ2-6; 9 bases agree with TRBD1. CDR1 SEHNR and CDR2 FQNEAQ come from the germline V gene (reference sequence). The CDR3 is made up of 18 amino acids. V shed 4 bases and J 2 bases; nucleotides not matched to a gene: 9. In DNA, the CDR3 is TGTGCCAGCAGCTCCAGGACAGGGGCCTGGACTGGGGCCAACGTCCTGACTTTC. It translates to CASSSRTGAWTGANVLTF.

This rearrangement joins TRBV28 to TRBJ2-2, with D perhaps TRBD2 (5 bases). CDR1 MDHEN and CDR2 SYDVKM come from the germline V gene. The CDR3 is 15 amino acids. Between the trimmed V and J ends, which lost 5 bases and 3 bases, there was a span of 13 bases. The CDR3 loop is CASSPGGLYTGELFF. CDR3 DNA sequence: TGTGCCAGCAGTCCCGGCGGACTGTACACCGGGGAGCTGTTTTTT.

The chain combines TRBV19 with TRBJ1-2, with 7 bases lining up with TRBD1. Germline V CDR1 and CDR2: LNHDA, SQIVND (reference sequence). The V segment lost 4 bases and the J segment 3 bases; nucleotides outside the gene matches: 5. The CDR3 extends over 14 amino acids. This chain's CDR3 is CASSTTGIDYGYTF. DNA for the CDR3: TGTGCCAGTAGTACGACAGGGATCGACTATGGCTACACCTTC.

This rearrangement joins TRBV20-1 to TRBJ1-5; the D is unclear. V was clipped by 3 bases and J by 3 bases, with 18 bases between them. This CDR3 has 16 residues. Looked up from germline, CDR1 is DFQATT and CDR2 is SNEGSKA (reference sequence). CDR3: CSASSPPRTHNQPQHF. In DNA, the CDR3 is TGCAGTGCTAGTTCCCCCCCCAGGACTCACAATCAGCCCCAGCATTTT.

The rearrangement uses TRBV7-2 and TRBJ1-1; 7 positions match TRBD1. The CDR3 is 13 residues long. V lost 8 bases, J lost 8 bases, and 11 bases stayed unmatched. CDR1 and CDR2 (germline): SGHTA, FQGNSA. CDR3 residues: CASGGQVRQEAFF. The CDR3 bases are TGTGCCAGCGGCGGACAGGTTCGGCAGGAAGCTTTCTTT. The whole variable domain, filled in from reference TRBV7-2 and TRBJ1-1, reads GAGVSQSPSNKVTEKGKDVELRCDPISGHTALYWYRQSLGQGLEFLIYFQGNSAPDKSGLPSDRFSAERTGGSVSTLTIQRTQQEDSAVYLCASGGQVRQEAFFGQGTRLTVV.

This rearrangement joins TRBV15 to TRBJ2-3; D not resolved. This CDR3 is 14 amino acids long. Looked up from germline, CDR1 is LNHNV and CDR2 is YYDKDF (reference sequence). Trimming removed 0 bases from V and 4 bases from J, with 8 bases in between. The CDR3 DNA is TGTGCCACCAGCAGAGATTCCCTCTCAGATACGCAGTATTTT. Translated, it gives CATSRDSLSDTQYF.

The gene calls are TRBV4-1 and TRBJ2-2; perhaps TRBD1 as D (5 bases). Germline CDR1 and CDR2: MGHRA and YSYEKL. CDR3 length equals 19 residues. V was cut by 2 bases and J by 7 bases, with 26 bases left in between. The chain's CDR3 is CASSQPRAGMGPRSGELFF. Here the CDR3 DNA reads TGCGCCAGCAGCCAACCTAGAGCTGGGATGGGGCCGAGGAGCGGGGAGCTGTTTTTT.

This chain uses TRBV4-2 with TRBJ2-1, with a tentative D call TRBD1 (5 bases). Germline loops: CDR1 LGHNA, CDR2 YNFKEQ. The length of the CDR3 is 17 residues. The germline V and J ends were trimmed by 1 base and 3 bases, with 16 bases remaining between them. The CDR3 loop reads CASSQASGLKNYNEQFF. As DNA, the CDR3 is TGTGCCAGCAGCCAAGCGTCAGGGCTCAAAAACTACAATGAGCAGTTCTTC.

This clone came up once. This rearrangement joins TRBV5-1 to TRBJ2-1, with a tentative D call TRBD2 (6 bases). Trimming removed 5 bases from V and 8 bases from J, with 17 bases in between. The CDR3 has 14 amino acids. Germline-derived CDR1 and CDR2 are SGHRS and YFSETQ. CDR3 DNA: TGCGCCAGCAGACGTACCGCCCCGGGGGATGAGCAGTTCTTC. Protein: CASRRTAPGDEQFF.

V gene TRBV6-5 combines with J gene TRBJ2-1, with 9 bases identical to TRBD1. The J segment lost 6 bases and the V segment lost 7 bases, leaving 4 bases of the junction unmatched. Germline V gene sequence: CDR1 MNHEY, CDR2 SVGAGI. The CDR3 length is 13 residues. The CDR3 coding sequence is TGTGCCAGCACTCGGACAGGGGCCAATGAGCAGTTCTTC. It specifies CASTRTGANEQFF.

The V call is TRBV4-2, the J call TRBJ2-1; 9 nucleotides align to TRBD1. CDR3 length equals 17 residues. After removal of 6 bases from V and 8 bases from J, the junction contained 17 bases not matched to a gene. Germline V CDR1 and CDR2: LGHNA, YNFKEQ. The CDR3 DNA is TGTGCCAGCAGACTTACCGTGGGACAGGGTTATTTCGATGAGCAGTTCTTC. Translation: CASRLTVGQGYFDEQFF.

The chain combines TRBV28 with TRBJ1-2; D unclear. This CDR3 is built from 14 residues. Germline V gene lookup returns CDR1 MDHEN and CDR2 SYDVKM. V gave up 10 bases and J gave up 0 bases, with 15 bases separating them. The CDR3 DNA is TGTGCCATCCACACCCAGAAACCTAACTATGGCTACACCTTC. Its translation: CAIHTQKPNYGYTF.

The chain recombines TRBV2 with TRBJ2-1; 13 bases map to TRBD2. The CDR3 covers 15 residues. From germline, CDR1 is SNHLY and CDR2 FYNNEI. Trimming removed 9 bases from V and 5 bases from J; junction bases left unmatched: 7. CDR3 in amino acids: CASRELAGGHNEQFF. In DNA form, the CDR3 reads TGTGCCAGTCGGGAACTAGCGGGAGGGCACAATGAGCAGTTCTTC.